This passage covers 12 T cell receptor beta chains from one sample sequenced in a study of cytotoxic CD8 clonotypes in ibrutinib-treated CLL. The assay was immunoSEQ multiplex PCR, and TCRdb's table has in-frame clones only and misses some. The data contain some 120,000 clones, roughly 84% of them seen just once; the ten biggest clones take up around 3%. The sequenced sample was PBMCs, obtained after 24 months of ibrutinib treatment. Every receptor here comes from a human donor with chronic lymphocytic leukemia.

This chain connects TRBV2 to TRBJ1-1; possible D gene TRBD1, 6 bases. Germline V gene lookup returns CDR1 SNHLY and CDR2 FYNNEI. The CDR3 runs to 15 residues. V was clipped by 6 bases and J by 2 bases, with 16 bases between them. CDR3 sequence: CASSPSGVGNTEAFF. For the CDR3, the DNA is TGTGCCAGCAGCCCATCAGGGGTGGGTAACACTGAAGCTTTCTTT. The full variable domain, its missing parts supplied by reference TRBV2 and TRBJ1-1, is EPEVTQTPSHQVTQMGQEVILRCVPISNHLYFYWYRQILGQKVEFLVSFYNNEISEKSEIFDDQFSVERPDGSNFTLKIRSTKLEDSAMYFCASSPSGVGNTEAFFGQGTRLTVV.

CDR3 protein: CASSEPGTGGYEQYF. The CDR3 DNA sequence: TGTGCCAGCAGTGAACCTGGGACAGGGGGCTACGAGCAGTACTTC. The rearrangement joins TRBV6-1 to TRBJ2-7; 11 bases agree with TRBD1. Germline CDR1 MNHNS, CDR2 SASEGT. This CDR3 is 15 amino acids long. After removal of 2 bases from V and 3 bases from J, the junction contained 3 bases not matched to a gene.

The chain carries TRBV30 and TRBJ1-5; possibly TRBD1 for D (5 bases). The CDR3 is 12 amino acids. CDR1 GTSNPN and CDR2 SVGIG come from the germline V gene (reference sequence). V lost 5 bases, J lost 7 bases, and 12 bases lay in between. CDR3 residues: CAWSREEQPQHF. Here the CDR3 DNA reads TGTGCCTGGTCCAGGGAGGAACAGCCCCAGCATTTT.

The chain combines TRBV7-8 with TRBJ2-4; D is unresolved. Per germline, CDR1 SGHVS and CDR2 FQNEAQ. The CDR3 totals 18 residues. V was clipped by 0 bases and J by 0 bases, with 15 bases between them. The CDR3 DNA reads TGTGCCAGCAGCTTAGCGACGCTGTCCGTAATAGCCAAAAACATTCAGTACTTC. This translates into CASSLATLSVIAKNIQYF.

The table lists this clone with a count of one. The chain carries TRBV19 and TRBJ1-5, with 7 bases lining up with TRBD1. Trimming at V came to 8 bases and at J to 5 bases, leaving 6 bases not matched to a gene. Germline V lookup: CDR1 LNHDA, CDR2 SQIVND (reference sequence). There are 13 residues in the CDR3. In nucleotides, the CDR3 is TGTGCCAGTCAGGGGACAGCCCATCAGCCCCAGCATTTT. Its translation: CASQGTAHQPQHF.

CDR3 nucleotides: TGTGCCAGCAGCCTAGGGGGAAGCACCGGGGAGCTGTTTTTT. Protein product: CASSLGGSTGELFF. The rearrangement uses TRBV5-5 and TRBJ2-2; TRBD1 is a possible D gene (6 bases). Germline lookup yields CDR1 SGHKS and CDR2 YYEKEE (reference sequence). Trimming took 4 bases from V and 4 from J, leaving 11 bases between them. This CDR3 spans 14 amino acids. The variable domain in full, completed from reference TRBV5-5 and TRBJ2-2, reads DAGVTQSPTHLIKTRGQQVTLRCSPISGHKSVSWYQQVLGQGPQFIFQYYEKEERGRGNFPDRFSARQFPNYSSELNVNALLLGDSALYLCASSLGGSTGELFFGEGSRLTVL.

V and J are TRBV7-9 and TRBJ2-1; 11 bases agree with TRBD1. The CDR3 is 19 residues long. With V trimmed by 8 bases and J by 2 bases, 17 bases remained unmatched. Germline CDR1 is SEHNR and CDR2 is FQNEAQ (reference sequence). The CDR3 sequence: CASRGGQGAPWGTYNEQFF. CDR3 DNA: TGTGCCAGCCGGGGCGGACAGGGGGCCCCTTGGGGTACCTACAATGAGCAGTTCTTC. The complete variable domain, with remaining parts taken from reference TRBV7-9 and TRBJ2-1, reads DTGVSQNPRHKITKRGQNVTFRCDPISEHNRLYWYRQTLGQGPEFLTYFQNEAQLEKSRLLSDRFSAERPKGSFSTLEIQRTEQGDSAMYLCASRGGQGAPWGTYNEQFFGPGTRLTVL.

The rearrangement links TRBV18 to TRBJ2-7; D gene uncertain. Germline CDR1 reads KGHSH; CDR2 reads LQKENI. The CDR3 loop spans 12 amino acids. Trimming took 5 bases from V and 2 from J, leaving 7 bases between them. The CDR3 coding sequence is TGTGCCAGCTCAGCGACAACCTACGAGCAGTACTTC. This gives the protein CASSATTYEQYF.

The rearrangement uses TRBV6-5 and TRBJ2-3; D is possibly TRBD2 (6 bases). The CDR3 sequence is 12 residues long. Germline loops: CDR1 MNHEY, CDR2 SVGAGI. Trimming took off 6 bases at V and 3 bases at J, with 7 bases between the two ends. The CDR3 is CASSAGTDTQYF. CDR3 DNA sequence: TGTGCCAGCAGCGCGGGGACAGATACGCAGTATTTT.

The chain recombines TRBV6-4 with TRBJ1-1; D not certain. The CDR3 runs 14 residues. Germline V gives CDR1 MRHNA, CDR2 SNTAGT. The V end was cut by 7 bases, the J end by 1 base, with 13 bases between. CDR3 in amino acids: CASTRSPGNTEAFF. CDR3 nucleotides: TGTGCCAGCACCAGATCACCGGGGAACACTGAAGCTTTCTTT.

This clone was found many times. The rearrangement uses TRBV7-6 and TRBJ1-4; 7 bases agree with TRBD1. CDR3 length equals 15 residues. J gave up 5 bases and V 2 bases, and 5 bases lay outside the gene matches. The germline V gene encodes CDR1 SGHVS and CDR2 FNYEAQ. The DNA of the CDR3 is TGTGCCAGCAGCTTATGGGGACAGCGGAATGAAAAACTGTTTTTT. Translating gives CASSLWGQRNEKLFF.

The chain uses TRBV19 and TRBJ1-4, with D unclear. The V gene's germline CDR1 is LNHDA and CDR2 SQIVND (reference sequence). Between the trimmed V and J ends, which lost 4 bases and 7 bases, there was a span of 10 bases. The CDR3 covers 13 residues. CDR3 sequence reads: CASSTGVFEKLFF. The CDR3 DNA reads TGTGCCAGTAGTACCGGGGTTTTTGAAAAACTGTTTTTT.